The clone carrying this TCR beta chain was recorded a few times. Antigen specificity is unknown. The CDR3 length is 15 residues. Per the germline V gene, CDR1 is MGHRA and CDR2 is YSYEKL. Trimming took 5 bases from V and 7 from J; bases not matched to a gene: 8. Some clones are missing from TCRdb's copy, which holds only in-frame ones; the method was immunoSEQ multiplex PCR. The sample consists of 60,000 or so clones, about four fifths of them appearing once. These data are taken from a study of PD-L1 blockade in urothelial cancer. On the study more broadly: Blood was subjected to analysis at 3 weeks (second dose) and 6 weeks following treatment start. The study, taken as a whole, reports: Pretreatment clonality of the blood TCR repertoire below the median was predictive of superior survival.

Patients' urothelial carcinoma was locally advanced or metastatic. This chain links TRBV4-1 with TRBJ1-4; 9 nucleotides align to TRBD1. Sequencing used PBMCs, obtained around atezolizumab (anti-PD-L1) treatment. The receptor comes from a man between 65 and 85 years old with urothelial cancer. The CDR3 DNA reads as TGCGCCAGCAGCGCTGACAGGGGGGTAATTGAAAAACTGTTTTTT. Translation gives CASSADRGVIEKLFF.